What follows are 19 T cell receptor beta chains derived from one specimen sequenced in a study of T-cell reconstitution after alpha-beta-depleted transplantation in children. Molecular barcoding with unique molecular identifiers was used for the TCRbeta library. TCRdb fed the PCR reads into MiXCR, producing one record per CDR3 protein. The sample shows just over 200,000 distinct CDR3 sequences, around 7.7% of them seen only once. Sample: PBMCs, mostly from graft donor cells, taken 360 days after TCRalphabeta/CD19-depleted stem cell transplant. Receptor source: a male patient aged 2 to 10 who had a stem cell transplant for acute myeloid leukemia, so the T cells may come from the graft donor.

This clonotype was picked up a small number of times. The CDR3: CASTSGTRSNNEQFF. CDR3 nucleotide sequence: TGTGCCAGCACCTCCGGGACTAGGTCCAACAATGAGCAGTTCTTC. This chain joins TRBV12-3 or TRBV12-4 and TRBJ2-1; TRBD2 matches 8 bases. J was trimmed by 5 bases and V by 7 bases; bases with no gene match: 10. The CDR3 spans 15 residues.

The chain has TRBV7-9 and TRBJ2-4; D gene ambiguous. Trimming pared 5 bases from V and 6 bases from J, leaving 17 bases between. In germline, CDR1 is SEHNR, CDR2 FQNEAQ (reference sequence). This CDR3 is 15 amino acids long. Here the CDR3 DNA reads TGTGCCAGCAGCCAGAGAGGTGGGCCGGGAAACATTCAGTACTTC. Translating gives CASSQRGGPGNIQYF.

This clonotype was detected only a few times. The chain combines TRBV14 with TRBJ1-2; tentative D call: TRBD1 (6 bases). The CDR3 contains 15 residues. V dropped 4 bases and J dropped 2 bases, with 14 bases sitting between them. Germline-derived CDR1 and CDR2 are SGHDN and FVKESK. Here the CDR3 reads CASSPKRGLNYGYTF. CDR3 bases: TGTGCCAGCAGCCCAAAGAGGGGGTTGAACTATGGCTACACCTTC.

A few counts support this clonotype. In DNA form, the CDR3 reads TGCAGCGTCGACTCCCCTGGGCAAGAGACCCAGTACTTC. Translated, it gives CSVDSPGQETQYF. V and J are TRBV29-1 and TRBJ2-5, with D hard to call. The CDR3 is 13 residues long. V lost 6 bases and J 2 bases, leaving 13 bases between the germline ends. CDR1 SQVTM and CDR2 ANQGSEA come from the germline V gene.

This clonotype was counted a few times. The chain links TRBV5-1 to TRBJ2-7, with 7 bases aligning to TRBD2. Germline V gene sequence: CDR1 SGHRS, CDR2 YFSETQ. The CDR3 is 13 residues long. The junction had 3 bases not matched to a gene; V was cut back by 3 bases and J by 3 bases. The CDR3 DNA follows: TGCGCCAGCAGCTCTAGCGGAATCTACGAGCAGTACTTC. It codes for CASSSSGIYEQYF. The complete variable domain, with remaining parts taken from reference TRBV5-1 and TRBJ2-7, reads KAGVTQTPRYLIKTRGQQVTLSCSPISGHRSVSWYQQTPGQGLQFLFEYFSETQRNKGNFPGRFSGRQFSNSRSEMNVSTLELGDSALYLCASSSSGIYEQYFGPGTRLTVT.

This clonotype was detected a few times. This rearrangement joins TRBV5-1 to TRBJ2-7; perhaps TRBD1 as D (6 bases). Trimming removed 3 bases from V and 1 base from J, with 14 bases in between. Germline CDR1 is SGHRS and CDR2 is YFSETQ. The CDR3 extends over 15 amino acids. CDR3 DNA: TGCGCCAGCAGCTCGGGAAACAGGGTTTCCTACGAGCAGTACTTC. This encodes CASSSGNRVSYEQYF.

There are a few counts of this clonotype. J is TRBJ2-3 and V is TRBV6-1; TRBD2 aligns across 15 bases. The CDR3 has 18 residues. Germline values: CDR1 MNHNS, CDR2 SASEGT. The ends lost 6 bases at V and 2 bases at J; junction bases unmatched: 9. The CDR3 protein is CASSRTGTSGGNTDTQYF. DNA of the CDR3: TGTGCCAGCAGCCGAACCGGGACTAGCGGGGGGAACACAGATACGCAGTATTTT.

This rearrangement joins TRBV6-5 to TRBJ1-4, with TRBD1 matching over 7 bases. The CDR3 is 16 amino acids. From germline, CDR1 is MNHEY and CDR2 SVGAGI. V trimming: 0 bases; J trimming: 4 bases; junction bases outside the gene matches: 5. As DNA, the CDR3 is TGTGCCAGCAGTTACTCGACGGGACAGCTTAATGAAAAACTGTTTTTT. Encoded protein: CASSYSTGQLNEKLFF.

This clonotype was observed at least ten times. The CDR3 loop is CATSRDGAFSFSYNEQFF. The CDR3 DNA follows: TGTGCCACCAGCAGAGATGGGGCTTTCTCCTTTTCCTACAATGAGCAGTTCTTC. The rearrangement joins TRBV15 to TRBJ2-1; the D gene is possibly TRBD1 (5 bases). Trimming took 0 bases from V and 1 from J, leaving 16 bases between them. Per germline, CDR1 LNHNV and CDR2 YYDKDF (reference sequence). CDR3 length equals 18 residues.

This clonotype was seen only a few times. J is TRBJ1-5 and V is TRBV5-5, with unresolved D. Germline V gene lookup returns CDR1 SGHKS and CDR2 YYEKEE (reference sequence). V was shortened by 2 bases and J by 4 bases, with 13 bases between the two germline ends. The CDR3 has 15 residues. The CDR3 sequence: CASSFLPGWNQPQHF. The CDR3 DNA reads TGTGCCAGCAGCTTTCTCCCGGGGTGGAATCAGCCCCAGCATTTT.

This clonotype was counted many times. The V and J genes are TRBV25-1 and TRBJ2-2; D is undetermined. Per germline, CDR1 MGHDK and CDR2 SYGVNS. This CDR3 comprises 14 residues. V was clipped by 3 bases and J by 7 bases, with 12 bases between them. The CDR3 loop is CASSDKVYIGELFF. The DNA of the CDR3 is TGTGCCAGCAGTGATAAGGTCTACATCGGGGAGCTGTTTTTT.

This clonotype has ten or more counts. This sequence joins TRBV29-1 and TRBJ2-4; D ambiguous. The ends were cut back, 0 bases at V and 0 bases at J, with 9 bases in the middle. The germline V gene encodes CDR1 SQVTM and CDR2 ANQGSEA. The CDR3 consists of 15 residues. CDR3 protein: CSVEDGRLAKNIQYF. The CDR3 nucleotides are TGCAGCGTTGAAGATGGCCGACTAGCCAAAAACATTCAGTACTTC.

The chain employs TRBV5-1 and TRBJ2-3; 7 positions agree with TRBD2. From germline, CDR1 is SGHRS and CDR2 YFSETQ. Germline trimming cut 7 bases from V and 0 bases from J; bases unmatched to any gene: 5. The length of the CDR3 is 14 residues. CDR3 amino acids: CASGSGGSTDTQYF. In nucleotides, the CDR3 is TGCGCCAGCGGCTCCGGGGGGAGCACAGATACGCAGTATTTT.

This clonotype was seen a few times. The J gene is TRBJ1-1, the V gene TRBV3-1; D is uncertain. Germline V gene data show CDR1 as LGHDT and CDR2 as YNNKEL (reference sequence). Deletions cut 2 bases from V and 1 base from J, with 8 bases between. This CDR3 is built from 14 residues. The CDR3 sequence: CASSQWSGNTEAFF. CDR3 DNA: TGTGCCAGCAGCCAATGGAGCGGGAACACTGAAGCTTTCTTT. The variable domain in full, with the rest retrieved from reference TRBV3-1 and TRBJ1-1, is DTAVSQTPKYLVTQMGNDKSIKCEQNLGHDTMYWYKQDSKKFLKIMFSYNNKELIINETVPNRFSPKSPDKAHLNLHINSLELGDSAVYFCASSQWSGNTEAFFGQGTRLTVV.

This clonotype was observed a handful of times. The V and J genes are TRBV10-3 and TRBJ2-7, with a tentative D call TRBD2 (5 bases). Germline CDR1 reads ENHRY; CDR2 reads SYGVKD. V lost 4 bases, J lost 1 base, and 14 bases lay in between. The CDR3 loop spans 15 amino acids. Here the CDR3 DNA reads TGTGCCATCAGTGGCGGGCCCCGGGGATCCTACGAGCAGTACTTC. Its translation is CAISGGPRGSYEQYF.

There are many counts of this clonotype. The chain couples TRBV5-1 to TRBJ2-1, with a tentative D call TRBD1 (5 bases). V gave up 3 bases and J gave up 0 bases, with 10 bases separating them. Germline loops: CDR1 SGHRS, CDR2 YFSETQ. The length of the CDR3 is 15 residues. CDR3 DNA: TGCGCCAGCAGCTGGGGCAGGAGCTCCTACAATGAGCAGTTCTTC. Its translation: CASSWGRSSYNEQFF. The full variable domain, with the rest looked up from reference TRBV5-1 and TRBJ2-1, is KAGVTQTPRYLIKTRGQQVTLSCSPISGHRSVSWYQQTPGQGLQFLFEYFSETQRNKGNFPGRFSGRQFSNSRSEMNVSTLELGDSALYLCASSWGRSSYNEQFFGPGTRLTVL.

The V call is TRBV3-1, the J call TRBJ2-3, with 10 nucleotides matching TRBD2. Germline trimming cut 5 bases from V and 5 bases from J; bases unmatched to any gene: 7. The germline gives CDR1 LGHDT, CDR2 YNNKEL (reference sequence). The CDR3 has 15 amino acids. This chain's CDR3 is CASSFLAGVLDTQYF. The CDR3 DNA reads as TGTGCCAGCAGCTTCCTAGCGGGAGTCCTAGATACGCAGTATTTT.

The sample holds many counts of this clonotype. The chain has TRBV4-2 and TRBJ2-3; no clear D. This CDR3 contains 17 residues. From germline, CDR1 is LGHNA and CDR2 YNFKEQ. V lost 1 base and J 3 bases, leaving 17 bases between the germline ends. The CDR3 spells CASSQVNAELSTDTQYF. The CDR3 nucleotides read TGTGCCAGCAGCCAAGTAAACGCGGAACTTAGTACAGATACGCAGTATTTT.

This clonotype was seen many times. J is TRBJ2-3 and V is TRBV5-5; weak D call: TRBD2 (6 bases). Germline loops: CDR1 SGHKS, CDR2 YYEKEE (reference sequence). V shed 1 base and J shed 0 bases, with 15 bases lying between them. The CDR3 has 17 residues. CDR3 region: CASSLTLRDFSTDTQYF. In nucleotides, the CDR3 is TGTGCCAGCAGCTTGACCCTGCGGGATTTCAGCACAGATACGCAGTATTTT.